The clone carrying this TCR beta chain was seen repeatedly, ten times or more. This record comes from a study of T cells after yellow fever vaccination. Turning to the study itself: Preparation of the low-cell-number fractions used SMART-Seq v4 Ultra Low Input.

UMIs and a universal primer site were added when TCR cDNA was made by 5'RACE template switching. In TCRdb, the 5' RACE reads were re-called with MiXCR into one record per CDR3 protein. There are about 75,000 distinct CDR3 sequences in the sample; around 7% occur only once, and about 27% lies in the top ten. Trimming left V 5 bases short and J 4 bases short, with 18 bases between. Germline V lookup: CDR1 MDHEN, CDR2 SYDVKM. The CDR3 runs 16 residues. The sequence was collected from a man between 18 and 29 years old who received the YFV17D yellow fever vaccine. The source material was CD8+ T cells sorted from PBMCs, sampled around 10 days after the first yellow fever vaccination. The chain links TRBV28 to TRBJ1-5; D gene uncertain. The CDR3 bases are TGTGCCAGCAGTAGAAGGCAGCCCCTTTCTAATCAGCCCCAGCATTTT. Translating gives CASSRRQPLSNQPQHF.